These T cell receptor beta chains were read from a single sample in a study of siplizumab effects on memory and regulatory T cells. Profiled with immunoSEQ multiplex PCR; TCRdb holds only in-frame clones, not every one. The sample gives some 70,000 clones, approximately 88% of which show up once; over 1.5% is in the top ten. Sequenced material: Tregs sorted from blood. The receptors were sampled from a human donor in good health. Both conserved end residues are part of each CDR3. The D gene is left open where the match is weak. Size is omitted from some rows. Given values are once, few, many or a class for expanded clones.

CASSLAVLAGAETQYF,TGCGCCAGCAGCTTGGCCGTTCTAGCGGGAGCAGAGACCCAGTACTTC,TRBV5-1,-,TRBJ2-5,16,TRBD2
CASSRGGDPGQFF,TGCGCCAGCAGCAGGGGGGGCGACCCTGGGCAGTTCTTC,TRBV4-1,-,TRBJ2-1,13,-
CASTLTATGELFF,TGTGCCAGCACCTTAACAGCCACCGGGGAGCTGTTTTTT,TRBV6-6,-,TRBJ2-2,13,-
CAWSVRREEQYF,TGTGCCTGGAGTGTAAGACGAGAAGAGCAGTACTTC,TRBV30,-,TRBJ2-7,12,-
CASSPTSGETQYF,TGTGCCAGCAGTCCAACTAGCGGAGAGACCCAGTACTTC,TRBV6-5,-,TRBJ2-5,13,TRBD2
CASSIDWPSYNTEAFF,TGTGCCAGTAGTATAGACTGGCCGAGTTACAACACTGAAGCTTTCTTT,TRBV19,-,TRBJ1-1,16,-
CASSPSRRRTEAFF,TGTGCCAGCAGCCCGAGCAGGAGACGAACTGAAGCTTTCTTT,TRBV28,-,TRBJ1-1,14,-
CASGLVPPGTQYF,TGTGCTAGTGGTTTGGTCCCCCCGGGGACCCAGTACTTC,TRBV12-5,-,TRBJ2-5,13,-
CASSDITGVGYTF,TGTGCCAGCAGTGACATCACAGGGGTTGGCTACACCTTC,TRBV6-1,-,TRBJ1-2,13,TRBD1
CASSPVAGGPNEQFF,TGTGCCAGCAGCCCCGTAGCGGGAGGTCCCAATGAGCAGTTCTTC,TRBV7-2,-,TRBJ2-1,15,TRBD2
CATSRDLPGGTTYNEQFF,TGTGCCACCAGCAGAGATTTGCCGGGAGGGACCACCTACAATGAGCAGTTCTTC,TRBV15,-,TRBJ2-1,18,TRBD2
CASSRGPIEPQHF,TGTGCCAGTAGCAGGGGGCCCATCGAGCCCCAGCATTTT,TRBV19,-,TRBJ1-5,13,TRBD1
CASRPTGLNQPQHF,TGTGCCAGCAGGCCTACAGGGCTCAATCAGCCCCAGCATTTT,TRBV6-5,-,TRBJ1-5,14,-
CASSPLGLGTGELFF,TGTGCCAGCTCACCACTGGGTCTTGGCACCGGGGAGCTGTTTTTT,TRBV18,-,TRBJ2-2,15,-
CASSPDRAETSGNTIYF,TGTGCCAGCTCACCAGACAGGGCCGAAACCTCTGGAAACACCATATATTTT,TRBV18,once,TRBJ1-3,17,TRBD1
CASSSNQGHQFF,TGTGCCAGCAGCTCCAACCAGGGACATCAGTTCTTC,TRBV7-3,-,TRBJ2-1,12,-
CASSPPSGRTDTQYF,TGTGCCAGCTCACCCCCCAGCGGGAGGACAGATACGCAGTATTTT,TRBV18,-,TRBJ2-3,15,TRBD2
CAWSGIEGYGYTF,TGTGCCTGGAGTGGGATAGAAGGCTATGGCTACACCTTC,TRBV30,few,TRBJ1-2,13,-
CASSGSNTEAFF,TGTGCCAGCAGCGGTTCGAACACTGAAGCTTTCTTT,TRBV9,large,TRBJ1-1,12,-
CASSLLVRTGTEQYF,TGCGCCAGCAGCTTGCTAGTGAGAACAGGGACCGAGCAGTACTTC,TRBV5-1,once,TRBJ2-7,15,-
CSAQRQIRGEQYF,TGCAGCGCCCAAAGACAGATCCGGGGCGAGCAGTACTTC,TRBV29-1,-,TRBJ2-7,13,-
CASSEERISYNEQFF,TGTGCCAGCAGCGAGGAGCGGATCTCCTACAATGAGCAGTTCTTC,TRBV2,-,TRBJ2-1,15,-
CASQKAGGSDQPQHF,TGTGCCAGTCAAAAAGCGGGGGGCTCCGATCAGCCCCAGCATTTT,TRBV28,-,TRBJ1-5,15,-
CASSQVRGRFGYGYTF,TGTGCCAGCAGCCAAGTTAGGGGGCGTTTTGGCTATGGCTACACCTTC,TRBV14,-,TRBJ1-2,16,TRBD1
CASSLTNQYEQYF,TGCGCCAGCAGCTTAACTAACCAGTACGAGCAGTACTTC,TRBV5-1,-,TRBJ2-7,13,-
CAWSLDRYYEQYF,TGTGCCTGGAGTCTGGACAGATACTACGAGCAGTACTTC,TRBV30,few,TRBJ2-7,13,-
CASSVGPTVDTQYF,TGTGCCAGCAGCGTGGGACCGACCGTGGATACGCAGTATTTT,TRBV9,-,TRBJ2-3,14,-
CASSPSWFRYTGELFF,TGTGCCAGCAGCCCGAGTTGGTTTAGATACACCGGGGAGCTGTTTTTT,TRBV7-9,-,TRBJ2-2,16,-
CASSPKILAGSTDTQYF,TGTGCCAGCAGTCCTAAAATACTAGCGGGAAGCACAGATACGCAGTATTTT,TRBV7-8,-,TRBJ2-3,17,TRBD2
CASSRQEYYEQYF,TGTGCCAGCTCACGACAGGAGTACTACGAGCAGTACTTC,TRBV18,-,TRBJ2-7,13,-
CANSPDREAKNIQYF,TGTGCCAACAGCCCCGACCGGGAAGCCAAAAACATTCAGTACTTC,TRBV2,-,TRBJ2-4,15,-
CASSGDSFYEQYF,TGTGCCAGCAGTGGGGACTCCTTCTACGAGCAGTACTTC,TRBV7-2,-,TRBJ2-7,13,-
CASSSLPGLGGNEQFF,TGTGCCAGCAGTTCCCTACCCGGACTAGGGGGCAATGAGCAGTTCTTC,TRBV6-5,-,TRBJ2-1,16,-
CASRGLANEQFF,TGCGCCAGCAGGGGACTAGCGAACGAGCAGTTCTTC,TRBV5-1,-,TRBJ2-1,12,TRBD2
CASSLGAGGLAKNIQYF,TGTGCCAGCAGCTTAGGAGCCGGGGGCCTAGCCAAAAACATTCAGTACTTC,TRBV7-6,-,TRBJ2-4,17,-
CASSPWDEQFF,TGTGCCAGCTCACCATGGGATGAGCAGTTCTTC,TRBV18,-,TRBJ2-1,11,-
CASGLALAQTQYF,TGTGCTAGTGGTTTGGCGCTAGCACAGACCCAGTACTTC,TRBV12-5,-,TRBJ2-5,13,-
CASKTGRTYTGELFF,TGCGCCAGCAAAACCGGAAGAACGTACACCGGGGAGCTGTTTTTT,TRBV5-1,-,TRBJ2-2,15,-
CSVGAGQLYGYTF,TGCAGCGTTGGGGCGGGACAACTCTATGGCTACACCTTC,TRBV29-1,-,TRBJ1-2,13,-
CASSLVLAGGETQYF,TGTGCCAGCAGCTTAGTATTAGCGGGAGGAGAGACCCAGTACTTC,TRBV7-8,once,TRBJ2-5,15,TRBD2
CASSHLALSYNEQFF,TGTGCCAGCAGCCATTTAGCGCTTTCCTACAATGAGCAGTTCTTC,TRBV5-5,-,TRBJ2-1,15,-
CASRIQGNTEAFF,TGTGCCAGCAGAATACAGGGAAACACTGAAGCTTTCTTT,TRBV25-1,-,TRBJ1-1,13,-